These T cell receptor beta chains were read from a single sample in a study of CD8 T cells in ankylosing spondylitis. TCRdb reprocessed the 5' RACE reads via MiXCR and lists one record per CDR3 protein. The sample includes around 28,000 distinct CDR3 sequences, less than 40% of them seen just once. The material sequenced was synovial fluid, either unsorted or a sorted T cell fraction (not recorded which). The receptors were gathered from a male donor with ankylosing spondylitis. Each CDR3 is given with its conserved first and last residue. D genes are given only for firm matches. Clone sizes are given selectively: once, few, many, or a class where the clone is expanded.

d_call clone_size j_call v_call cdr3_aa cdr3_nt
TRBD2 few TRBJ2-1 TRBV19 CASTDLAGEGNEQFF TGTGCCAGTACCGATCTAGCGGGAGAGGGCAATGAGCAGTTCTTC
TRBD2 . TRBJ2-7 TRBV11-2 CASSSHHPGTSGGAYEQYF TGTGCCAGCAGCTCTCACCACCCCGGGACTAGCGGGGGGGCCTACGAGCAGTACTTC
TRBD1 once TRBJ2-5 TRBV6-5 CASSYSLQGALETQYF TGTGCCAGCAGTTACTCCCTACAGGGGGCCTTAGAGACCCAGTACTTC
TRBD2 . TRBJ2-1 TRBV5-4 CASKLTGGTSVTLINEQFF TGTGCCAGCAAGCTAACAGGGGGGACTAGCGTAACGTTGATCAATGAGCAGTTCTTC
. . TRBJ2-7 TRBV19 CASSSRHVSYEQYF TGTGCCAGTAGTAGCCGGCACGTTTCCTACGAGCAGTACTTC
. many TRBJ2-1 TRBV27 CASSLGESNEQFF TGTGCCAGCAGCCTGGGAGAAAGTAATGAGCAGTTCTTC
TRBD1 many TRBJ2-7 TRBV29-1 CSVLDSWTGNSYEQYF TGCAGCGTTCTTGACTCTTGGACAGGGAACTCCTACGAGCAGTACTTC
. few TRBJ1-2 TRBV9 CASGDQTFGSNYGYTF TGTGCCAGCGGCGACCAGACTTTTGGGTCTAACTATGGCTACACCTTC
TRBD2 many TRBJ2-2 TRBV12-3/TRBV12-4 CASSPGTSVDGELFF TGTGCCAGCAGTCCCGGGACTAGCGTGGACGGGGAGCTGTTTTTT
. . TRBJ2-5 TRBV5-5 CASSLVSDQETQYF TGTGCCAGCAGCTTGGTTTCAGACCAAGAGACCCAGTACTTC
. . TRBJ1-5 TRBV12-3/TRBV12-4 CASSEQRASNQPQHF TGTGCCAGCAGTGAGCAAAGGGCTAGCAATCAGCCCCAGCATTTT
. . TRBJ2-1 TRBV18 CASSPFSGHPLGYEQFF TGTGCCAGCTCCCCATTCTCGGGACATCCATTGGGATATGAGCAGTTCTTC
. few TRBJ1-1 TRBV11-2 CASTLGNTEAFF TGTGCCAGCACCTTGGGGAACACTGAAGCTTTCTTT
. . TRBJ2-1 TRBV29-1 CSVEGGHRSSTGQFF TGCAGCGTTGAAGGGGGCCACAGAAGCAGCACGGGGCAGTTCTTC
. few TRBJ2-7 TRBV3-1 CASSQGGERYTYEQYF TGTGCCAGCAGCCAAGGGGGGGAGCGGTATACCTACGAGCAGTACTTC
TRBD1 . TRBJ1-3 TRBV5-6 CASRFSTGGGGNTIYF TGTGCCAGCAGATTTTCGACAGGGGGTGGTGGAAACACCATATATTTT
TRBD1 many TRBJ1-6 TRBV7-9 CASSLLGDRESPLHF TGTGCCAGCAGCTTATTGGGGGACAGGGAGTCACCCCTCCACTTT
. . TRBJ2-1 TRBV4-2 CASSQGEPNEQFF TGTGCCAGCAGCCAAGGGGAGCCCAATGAGCAGTTCTTC
. few TRBJ1-1 TRBV5-1 CASSLVPRETEAFF TGCGCCAGCAGCTTGGTCCCCCGCGAAACTGAAGCTTTCTTT
TRBD1 . TRBJ1-5 TRBV20-1 CSAKDRGLFQPQHF TGCAGTGCCAAGGACAGGGGGCTTTTTCAGCCCCAGCATTTT
. once TRBJ1-5 TRBV7-8 CASSLHPAYSNQPQHF TGTGCCAGCAGCTTACATCCGGCATATAGCAATCAGCCCCAGCATTTT
. few TRBJ2-5 TRBV7-7 CASSLKQGRSETQYF TGTGCCAGCAGCTTGAAGCAGGGGCGTTCCGAGACCCAGTACTTC
. few TRBJ2-1 TRBV24-1 CATRGGAESSYNEQSF TGTGCCACCAGGGGGGGGGCGGAGAGCTCTTACAATGAGCAGTCCTTC
TRBD1 few TRBJ1-2 TRBV5-4 CASSSRELSAGGLFSGYTF TGTGCCAGCAGCTCACGAGAGTTATCGGCAGGGGGCCTATTCAGTGGCTACACCTTC
. once TRBJ2-7 TRBV3-1 CASSQDRLAPYEQYF TGTGCCAGCAGCCAAGATCGGCTAGCCCCCTACGAGCAGTACTTC
. few TRBJ1-5 TRBV20-1 CSARTVDSNQPQHF TGCAGTGCTAGAACGGTTGATAGCAATCAGCCCCAGCATTTT
. medium-sized TRBJ2-1 TRBV12-3/TRBV12-4 CASSTYNEQFF TGTGCCAGCAGCACGTACAATGAGCAGTTCTTC
TRBD2 . TRBJ2-3 TRBV3-1 CASSQELNPSGSHDTQYF TGTGCCAGCAGCCAAGAGTTGAATCCTAGCGGGTCCCATGATACGCAGTATTTT
. . TRBJ2-3 TRBV7-2 CASSPPWGDTQYF TGTGCCAGCAGCCCCCCGTGGGGAGATACGCAGTATTTT
. few TRBJ1-2 TRBV9 CASSVVRRYGYTF TGTGCCAGCAGCGTAGTACGGCGGTATGGCTACACCTTC
. . TRBJ2-7 TRBV7-8 CASGLSPYEQYF TGTGCGTCCGGACTGAGCCCCTACGAGCAGTACTTC
TRBD2 . TRBJ2-5 TRBV11-3 CASSLVRASGSIGLETQYF TGTGCCAGCAGCTTAGTAAGGGCTAGCGGGAGTATAGGATTAGAGACCCAGTACTTC
. . TRBJ1-2 TRBV2 CASHRFSYGYTF TGTGCCAGCCACAGGTTTAGCTATGGCTACACCTTC
. many TRBJ1-1 TRBV12-3/TRBV12-4 CASSTRGGLGHKGTEAFF TGTGCCAGCAGTACCCGAGGGGGTTTGGGCCACAAGGGTACTGAAGCTTTCTTT
TRBD2 many TRBJ2-1 TRBV2 CASSVASGRVGLDEQFF TGTGCCAGCAGTGTGGCTAGCGGGAGAGTTGGTTTAGATGAGCAGTTCTTC
. once TRBJ2-2 TRBV6-4 CASSDRNRDAGELFF TGTGCCAGCAGTGACCGGAACAGGGACGCCGGGGAGCTGTTTTTT
TRBD1 . TRBJ1-2 TRBV6-1 CASRSLGTGWEGYTF TGTGCCAGCAGGTCCCTCGGGACAGGGTGGGAAGGCTACACCTTC
TRBD2 . TRBJ2-5 TRBV7-9 CASSLGLAGQETQYF TGTGCCAGCAGCTTAGGCCTAGCGGGACAAGAGACCCAGTACTTC